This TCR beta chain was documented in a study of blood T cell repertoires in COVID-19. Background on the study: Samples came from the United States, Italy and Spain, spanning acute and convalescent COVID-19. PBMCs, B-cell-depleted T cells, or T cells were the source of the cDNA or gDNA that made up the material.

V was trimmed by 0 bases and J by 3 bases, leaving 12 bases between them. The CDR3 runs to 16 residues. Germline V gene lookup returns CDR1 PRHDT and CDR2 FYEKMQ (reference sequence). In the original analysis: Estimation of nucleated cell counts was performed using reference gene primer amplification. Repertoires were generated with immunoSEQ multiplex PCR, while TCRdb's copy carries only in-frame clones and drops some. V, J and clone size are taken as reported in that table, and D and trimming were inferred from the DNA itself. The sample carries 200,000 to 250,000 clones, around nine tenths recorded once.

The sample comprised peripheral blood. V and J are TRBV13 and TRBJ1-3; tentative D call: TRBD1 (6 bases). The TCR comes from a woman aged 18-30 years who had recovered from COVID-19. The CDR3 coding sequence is TGTGCCAGCAGCTTAGGCCTTGGGACACTTGGAAACACCATATATTTT. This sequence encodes CASSLGLGTLGNTIYF.